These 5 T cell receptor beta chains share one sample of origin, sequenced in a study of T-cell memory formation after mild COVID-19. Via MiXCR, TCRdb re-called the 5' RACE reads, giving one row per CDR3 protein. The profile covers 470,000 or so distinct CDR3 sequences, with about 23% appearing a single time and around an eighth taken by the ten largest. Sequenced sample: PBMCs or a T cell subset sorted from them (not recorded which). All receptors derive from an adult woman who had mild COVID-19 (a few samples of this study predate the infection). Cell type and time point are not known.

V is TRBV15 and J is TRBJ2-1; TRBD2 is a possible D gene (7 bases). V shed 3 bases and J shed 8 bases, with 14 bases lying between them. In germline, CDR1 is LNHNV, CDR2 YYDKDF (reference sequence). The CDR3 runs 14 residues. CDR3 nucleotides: TGTGCCACCAGCAGGGGCGCGGGGGCGGATGAGCAGTTCTTC. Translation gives CATSRGAGADEQFF.

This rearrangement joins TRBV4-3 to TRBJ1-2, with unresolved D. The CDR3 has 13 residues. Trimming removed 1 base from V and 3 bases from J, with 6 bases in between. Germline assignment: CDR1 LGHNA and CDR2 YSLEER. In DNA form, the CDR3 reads TGCGCCAGCAGCCAAGTTGCTTACTATGGCTACACCTTC. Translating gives CASSQVAYYGYTF.

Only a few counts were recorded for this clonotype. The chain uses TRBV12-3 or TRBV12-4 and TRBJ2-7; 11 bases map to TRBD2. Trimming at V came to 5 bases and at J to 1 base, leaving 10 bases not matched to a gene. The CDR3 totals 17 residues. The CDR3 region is CASSPDLGLAESYEQYF. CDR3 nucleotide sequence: TGTGCCAGCAGTCCAGACCTGGGACTAGCGGAGTCCTACGAGCAGTACTTC.

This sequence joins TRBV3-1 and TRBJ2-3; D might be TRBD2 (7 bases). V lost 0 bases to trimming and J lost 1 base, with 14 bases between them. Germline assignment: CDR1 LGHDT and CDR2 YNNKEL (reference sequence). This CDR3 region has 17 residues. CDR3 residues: CASSQDPAGAGTDTQYF. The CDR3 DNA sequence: TGTGCCAGCAGCCAAGATCCGGCGGGGGCTGGCACAGATACGCAGTATTTT.

This CDR3 reads CASSLVVKGYTEAFF. CDR3 DNA: TGTGCCAGCAGCTTAGTTGTGAAGGGTTACACTGAAGCTTTCTTT. The chain couples TRBV7-9 to TRBJ1-1; D gene uncertain. The CDR3 covers 15 residues. Between the trimmed V and J ends, which lost 1 base and 3 bases, there was a span of 12 bases. Germline lookup yields CDR1 SEHNR and CDR2 FQNEAQ (reference sequence).